The 20 T cell receptor beta chains below all came from one sample that was sequenced in a study of tumor-infiltrating lymphocytes in localized non-small cell lung cancer. Data came from immunoSEQ multiplex PCR; TCRdb stores just in-frame clones and leaves some out. The sample holds 7,200 or so clones; about two thirds are singletons and the top ten take roughly an eighth. Sequenced material: lung tumor tissue. Receptors were obtained from a human donor with non-small cell lung cancer.

The J gene is TRBJ2-5, the V gene TRBV27; D gene ambiguous. V was shortened by 3 bases and J by 3 bases, with 8 bases between the two germline ends. Germline-derived CDR1 and CDR2 are MNHEY and SMNVEV (reference sequence). This CDR3 has 13 residues. The CDR3 protein is CASSFVGEETQYF. The CDR3 nucleotides read TGTGCCAGCAGTTTTGTAGGAGAAGAGACCCAGTACTTC.

This clone was counted once. The chain joins TRBV11-2 to TRBJ2-7; D call uncertain. The CDR3 length is 15 residues. The germline V gene has CDR1 SGHAT and CDR2 FQNNGV. Trimming removed 0 bases from V and 2 bases from J, with 11 bases in between. The CDR3 nucleotides are TGTGCCAGCAGCTTAGATCATGATAGGCCCTACGAGCAGTACTTC. It specifies CASSLDHDRPYEQYF.

The V and J genes are TRBV6-1 and TRBJ2-7, with TRBD1 as a possible D gene (5 bases). CDR3 length: 15 residues. Trimming left V 4 bases short and J 3 bases short, with 16 bases between. The germline gives CDR1 MNHNS, CDR2 SASEGT. The CDR3 bases are TGTGCCAGCAGTGCTTCTCCCGGACACGGCTACGAGCAGTACTTC. Its translation: CASSASPGHGYEQYF.

This rearrangement joins TRBV2 to TRBJ1-5; no reliable D call. CDR1 is SNHLY, CDR2 FYNNEI, per germline. V lost 5 bases and J lost 9, with 17 bases in between. This CDR3 contains 14 residues. The CDR3 DNA follows: TGTGCCAGCAGTAGATCGGGGTACCTGGGGCCCCAGCATTTT. It yields the protein CASSRSGYLGPQHF.

The chain employs TRBV4-1 and TRBJ2-3, with D tentatively TRBD1 or TRBD2 (5 bases each). Germline CDR1 is MGHRA and CDR2 is YSYEKL. The CDR3 spans 16 residues. Deletions cut 3 bases from V and 4 bases from J, with 17 bases between. The CDR3 DNA reads TGCGCCAGCAGCCACTCCGGGACGGGCGTATCAGATACGCAGTATTTT. Translation gives CASSHSGTGVSDTQYF.

The chain recombines TRBV19 with TRBJ2-5, with TRBD2 matching 9 bases. The CDR3 runs to 11 residues. CDR1 and CDR2 (germline): LNHDA, SQIVND (reference sequence). V was clipped by 10 bases and J by 5 bases; unmatched bases: 2. CDR3 in DNA: TGTGCCACCAGCGGGGGGGAGACCCAGTACTTC. Protein product: CATSGGETQYF.

V and J are TRBV29-1 and TRBJ2-1; D is uncertain. The length of the CDR3 is 10 residues. The germline V gene has CDR1 SQVTM and CDR2 ANQGSEA. V gave up 2 bases and J gave up 5 bases, with 1 base separating them. CDR3 protein: CSVEHNEQFF. DNA for the CDR3: TGCAGCGTTGAACACAATGAGCAGTTCTTC.

The chain is built from TRBV28 and TRBJ2-1; D may be TRBD1 (5 bases). Trimming took 6 bases from V and 5 from J, leaving 17 bases between them. Germline assignment: CDR1 MDHEN and CDR2 SYDVKM. This CDR3 contains 15 residues. CDR3 coding DNA: TGTGCCAGCAGCCTCAGTTGGGGCGCGAACAATGAGCAGTTCTTC. Its translation: CASSLSWGANNEQFF.

The CDR3 here is CASSSQARGNTIYF. Here the CDR3 DNA reads TGTGCCAGCAGCTCACAAGCGAGAGGAAACACCATATATTTT. This chain uses TRBV6-5 with TRBJ1-3; D unclear. CDR3 size: 14 residues. CDR1 and CDR2 from the germline V gene are MNHEY and SVGAGI. The V gene lost 6 bases and the J gene lost 4 bases, with 13 bases spanning the gap.

This clone has a handful of counts. The CDR3 protein is CASSYAGLLRKRVNTEAFF. CDR3 coding DNA: TGTGCCAGCAGTTACGCGGGACTTCTAAGAAAGCGGGTGAACACTGAAGCTTTCTTT. The genes are TRBV6-7 and TRBJ1-1, with D maybe TRBD1 (5 bases). TRBV6-7 is an ORF for which the function is uncertain. V was cut by 2 bases and J by 0 bases, with 22 bases left in between. This CDR3 spans 19 amino acids.

The V call is TRBV14, the J call TRBJ2-6; D possibly matches TRBD1 or TRBD2 (5 bases each). V was shortened by 2 bases and J by 3 bases, with 14 bases between the two germline ends. From germline, CDR1 is SGHDN and CDR2 FVKESK. The CDR3 is made up of 17 amino acids. The CDR3 here is CASSQTGTAYGANVLTF. CDR3 in DNA: TGTGCCAGCAGCCAAACCGGGACGGCGTATGGGGCCAACGTCCTGACTTTC.

This rearrangement joins TRBV6-4 to TRBJ2-7, with D possibly being TRBD1 or TRBD2 (5 bases each). The CDR3 loop spans 15 amino acids. V dropped 0 bases and J dropped 5 bases, with 14 bases sitting between them. Per germline, CDR1 MRHNA and CDR2 SNTAGT. The CDR3 loop is CASSDSGEGTHEQYF. Written as DNA, the CDR3 is TGTGCCAGCAGTGACTCAGGGGAAGGGACCCACGAGCAGTACTTC.

The rearrangement joins TRBV19 to TRBJ2-7, with 9 bases matching TRBD1. Per the germline V gene, CDR1 is LNHDA and CDR2 is SQIVND (reference sequence). CDR3 length equals 16 residues. Losses at the gene ends were 0 bases for V and 2 bases for J; bases not matched to a gene: 5. CDR3 residues: CASSIEGQGNPYEQYF. CDR3 coding DNA: TGTGCCAGTAGTATAGAGGGACAGGGTAACCCCTACGAGCAGTACTTC.

This chain links TRBV5-5 with TRBJ2-3; D perhaps matches TRBD2 (7 bases). The CDR3 covers 15 residues. Germline V gene sequence: CDR1 SGHKS, CDR2 YYEKEE (reference sequence). With 3 bases removed from V and 2 bases from J, the gap between germline ends came to 13 bases. The CDR3 coding sequence is TGTGCCAGCAGCTGGAGGGGGGGGACCACAGATACGCAGTATTTT. Translated: CASSWRGGTTDTQYF.

The V gene is TRBV7-9, the J gene TRBJ2-7; D possibly uses TRBD1 or TRBD2 (6 bases each). The germline gives CDR1 SEHNR, CDR2 FQNEAQ (reference sequence). The CDR3 has 15 residues. The germline V and J ends were trimmed by 1 base and 2 bases, with 12 bases remaining between them. The CDR3 coding sequence is TGTGCCAGCAGCTTAGAGGGGGGCGGTACCTACGAGCAGTACTTC. It encodes CASSLEGGGTYEQYF.

This clone occurred a few times. The V and J genes are TRBV6-1 and TRBJ1-1; D gene ambiguous. The CDR3 consists of 15 residues. V lost 5 bases and J 7 bases, leaving 20 bases between the germline ends. Germline V CDR1 and CDR2: MNHNS, SASEGT. CDR3 in DNA: TGTGCCAGCAGTCGACGATCTCCGGGCGGTAATGAAGCTTTCTTT. It translates to CASSRRSPGGNEAFF.

The rearrangement uses TRBV11-2 and TRBJ2-1, with 8 bases that match TRBD2. The CDR3 has 17 amino acids. Unmatched junction bases numbered 9, after V lost 0 bases and J lost 5 bases. CDR1 and CDR2 from the germline V gene are SGHAT and FQNNGV. CDR3 coding DNA: TGTGCCAGCAGCTTAGAGGGGTGGCGGGGGGCTCACAATGAGCAGTTCTTC. The encoded protein is CASSLEGWRGAHNEQFF.

By its share, this clone is medium-sized. The V gene is TRBV10-3, the J gene TRBJ2-5; 9 bases match TRBD1. The V gene end was trimmed by 6 bases and the J gene end by 5 bases; junction bases not matched to a gene: 7. This CDR3 spans 14 amino acids. Germline V gene lookup returns CDR1 ENHRY and CDR2 SYGVKD. This chain's CDR3 is CAIRGGQGQETQYF. DNA of the CDR3: TGTGCCATCAGGGGGGGACAGGGTCAGGAGACCCAGTACTTC.

This clone turned up a few times. The chain combines TRBV27 with TRBJ2-7; 11 positions match TRBD2. J lost 3 bases, V lost 2 bases, and 6 bases had no gene match. The CDR3 has 16 amino acids. Germline V gene sequence: CDR1 MNHEY, CDR2 SMNVEV (reference sequence). The CDR3 is CASSLRLAGGYYEQYF. CDR3 nucleotide sequence: TGTGCCAGCAGTTTACGGCTAGCGGGAGGTTACTACGAGCAGTACTTC.

The chain joins TRBV11-2 to TRBJ1-2; D is perhaps TRBD1 (6 bases). The CDR3 runs 13 residues. Germline V gene lookup returns CDR1 SGHAT and CDR2 FQNNGV. The ends were cut back, 4 bases at V and 5 bases at J, with 11 bases in the middle. Written as DNA, the CDR3 is TGTGCCAGCAGCTCGGACAGCTTATATGGCTACACCTTC. This encodes CASSSDSLYGYTF.